A single sample gave rise to the 27 T cell receptor beta chains below, sequenced in a study of shared clonotypes between healthy human individuals. Profiling relied on immunoSEQ multiplex PCR, and the TCRdb table lists in-frame clones only, not all of them. Of about 520,000 clones listed, approximately 80% were seen once; the top ten hold around 13%. The source material was PBMCs. The receptors were gathered from a woman aged 40 to 50 in good health. Some clones in this sample may be carry-over from other donors' samples.

The chain is built from TRBV27 and TRBJ1-5; a possible D gene is TRBD1 (6 bases). Germline loops: CDR1 MNHEY, CDR2 SMNVEV (reference sequence). The CDR3 has 15 amino acids. Trimming took off 5 bases at V and 4 bases at J, with 15 bases between the two ends. The CDR3 DNA reads as TGTGCCAGCAGTGGGACACCAGGCGGAAATCAGCCCCAGCATTTT. Its translation: CASSGTPGGNQPQHF.

The gene calls are TRBV6-5 and TRBJ2-7, with D hard to call. The CDR3 is 12 residues long. Per germline, CDR1 MNHEY and CDR2 SVGAGI. V was trimmed by 5 bases and J by 6 bases, leaving 11 bases between them. This CDR3 reads CASSSTSAEQYF. The CDR3 coding sequence is TGTGCCAGCAGTAGTACAAGTGCCGAGCAGTACTTC.

As regards this clone: The sample carries other DNA sequences with the same CDR3. This chain connects TRBV5-1 to TRBJ2-7; D is uncertain. The germline V gene has CDR1 SGHRS and CDR2 YFSETQ. This CDR3 comprises 14 residues. Trimming stripped 1 base from V and 1 base from J, with 9 bases between. In DNA, the CDR3 is TGCGCCAGCAGCTTGAGGTCAGGTTCCTACGAGCAGTACTTC. It codes for CASSLRSGSYEQYF.

The J gene is TRBJ2-7, the V gene TRBV7-2; D remains ambiguous. The germline V gene encodes CDR1 SGHTA and CDR2 FQGNSA. The CDR3 has 12 amino acids. The V end was cut by 5 bases, the J end by 1 base, with 6 bases between. CDR3 sequence (DNA): TGTGCCAGCAGCACTACTTCCTACGAGCAGTACTTC. This codes for CASSTTSYEQYF.

The V and J genes are TRBV15 and TRBJ2-5; D unclear. This CDR3 has 15 residues. The germline V and J ends were trimmed by 1 base and 2 bases, with 11 bases remaining between them. The germline gives CDR1 LNHNV, CDR2 YYDKDF (reference sequence). Here the CDR3 DNA reads TGTGCCACCAGCAGAGCGGGTACAGTTCAAGAGACCCAGTACTTC. Protein product: CATSRAGTVQETQYF.

The chain couples TRBV19 to TRBJ1-5; 9 nucleotides line up with TRBD1. Germline V lookup: CDR1 LNHDA, CDR2 SQIVND (reference sequence). The CDR3 length is 13 residues. V shed 4 bases, J shed 9 bases, and the junction held 4 bases outside the gene matches. The CDR3 DNA reads TGTGCCAGTAGTACGACAGGGGGTAGGCCCCAGCATTTT. Protein sequence: CASSTTGGRPQHF.

The rearrangement uses TRBV6-1 and TRBJ2-3, with TRBD2 as a possible D gene (6 bases). CDR3 length: 12 amino acids. CDR1 MNHNS and CDR2 SASEGT come from the germline V gene. The V end was cut by 6 bases, the J end by 5 bases, with 9 bases between. CDR3 sequence: CASSLGGDTQYF. Here the CDR3 DNA reads TGTGCCAGCAGCCTCGGGGGAGATACGCAGTATTTT.

This chain links TRBV19 with TRBJ2-3; 10 nucleotides align to TRBD2. V was pared by 7 bases and J by 6 bases, with 16 bases of the junction left unmatched. The CDR3 loop spans 17 amino acids. Germline V gene lookup returns CDR1 LNHDA and CDR2 SQIVND (reference sequence). In DNA, the CDR3 is TGTGCCAGTACCCCAAGGGGGCTAGCGGGAGTGGTGGATACGCAGTATTTT. It translates to CASTPRGLAGVVDTQYF. Full variable domain (remainder filled in from reference TRBV19 and TRBJ2-3): DGGITQSPKYLFRKEGQNVTLSCEQNLNHDAMYWYRQDPGQGLRLIYYSQIVNDFQKGDIAEGYSVSREKKESFPLTVTSAQKNPTAFYLCASTPRGLAGVVDTQYFGPGTRLTVL.

This chain uses TRBV30 with TRBJ1-2; TRBD1 matches 11 bases. The germline CDR1 and CDR2 sequences are GTSNPN and SVGIG (reference sequence). Trimming took 0 bases from V and 8 from J; bases not matched to a gene: 2. The CDR3 is made up of 13 amino acids. DNA for the CDR3: TGTGCCTGGAGTGTACGGACAGGGGGCGGCTACACCTTC. Protein product: CAWSVRTGGGYTF. The full variable domain, in which reference TRBV30 and TRBJ1-2 provide the parts outside the CDR3, is SQTIHQWPATLVQPVGSPLSLECTVEGTSNPNLYWYRQAAGRGLQLLFYSVGIGQISSEVPQNLSASRPQDRQFILSSKKLLLSDSGFYLCAWSVRTGGGYTFGSGTRLTVV.

V gene TRBV20-1 combines with J gene TRBJ2-7; D perhaps matches TRBD1 (6 bases). Germline CDR1 and CDR2: DFQATT and SNEGSKA (reference sequence). Trimming took off 7 bases at V and 3 bases at J, with 10 bases between the two ends. CDR3 length: 11 amino acids. The CDR3 DNA reads TGCAGTGTAAACAGGGTCTACGAGCAGTACTTC. Amino acid sequence: CSVNRVYEQYF.

This chain uses TRBV10-2 with TRBJ1-3; D is unclear. The CDR3 is made up of 13 amino acids. The V gene's germline CDR1 is WSHSY and CDR2 SAAADI. The V end lost 0 bases, the J end lost 2 bases, and 2 bases lay between the germline ends. For the CDR3, the DNA is TGCGCCAGCAGTGAGTCTGCTGGAAACACCATATATTTT. Its protein product is CASSESAGNTIYF.

This clone has only a few counts. The rearrangement joins TRBV10-2 to TRBJ2-2; 9 nucleotides align to TRBD1. From germline, CDR1 is WSHSY and CDR2 SAAADI. The CDR3 length is 16 residues. Trimming took 3 bases from V and 7 from J; bases not matched to a gene: 9. The CDR3 bases are TGCGCCAGCAGTGAATGGATCGACAGGGGGGACGGGGAGCTGTTTTTT. Encoded protein: CASSEWIDRGDGELFF.

The V call is TRBV5-1, the J call TRBJ2-1, with a possible D match to TRBD2 (7 bases). V was shortened by 6 bases and J by 2 bases, with 18 bases between the two germline ends. Germline V gives CDR1 SGHRS, CDR2 YFSETQ. The CDR3 contains 16 residues. The CDR3 nucleotides are TGCGCCAGCAATCCTCTTGCGGGGGCTACCTACAATGAGCAGTTCTTC. As protein: CASNPLAGATYNEQFF.

This clone occurred a few times. J is TRBJ1-1 and V is TRBV19; D gene ambiguous. This CDR3 contains 13 residues. V was pared by 7 bases and J by 1 base, with 10 bases between. Germline CDR1 is LNHDA and CDR2 is SQIVND (reference sequence). CDR3 bases: TGTGCCAGTAATCCCGGCAGGAACACTGAAGCTTTCTTT. Translating it yields CASNPGRNTEAFF.

V gene TRBV5-8 combines with J gene TRBJ2-1, with 8 bases lining up with TRBD2. Germline V gene data show CDR1 as SGHTS and CDR2 as YDEGEE. The V segment lost 0 bases and the J segment 1 base; nucleotides outside the gene matches: 3. The CDR3 covers 16 residues. The CDR3 region is CASSLGLAGSYNEQFF. The CDR3, as DNA: TGTGCCAGCAGCTTGGGTCTAGCGGGTTCCTACAATGAGCAGTTCTTC.

The chain is built from TRBV7-9 and TRBJ1-1; 9 bases are shared with TRBD1. The germline gives CDR1 SEHNR, CDR2 FQNEAQ (reference sequence). The CDR3 is made up of 16 amino acids. With 6 bases clipped from V and 0 bases from J, the junction kept 8 bases outside the gene matches. The CDR3 nucleotides are TGTGCCAGCAGGACCCGGGACAGGGCTTTGAACACTGAAGCTTTCTTT. It codes for CASRTRDRALNTEAFF.

This chain uses TRBV7-8 with TRBJ2-2; D may be TRBD2 (7 bases). V was pared by 0 bases and J by 1 base, with 21 bases between. The germline V gene encodes CDR1 SGHVS and CDR2 FQNEAQ. CDR3 length: 20 amino acids. This CDR3 reads CASSLAGRGLPAENTGELFF. The CDR3 nucleotides are TGTGCCAGCAGCTTAGCGGGGAGGGGGTTGCCAGCGGAGAACACCGGGGAGCTGTTTTTT.

J is TRBJ2-7 and V is TRBV19; D is perhaps TRBD1 or TRBD2 (8 bases each). The CDR3 is made up of 15 amino acids. Germline V gives CDR1 LNHDA, CDR2 SQIVND (reference sequence). V was shortened by 3 bases and J by 6 bases, with 18 bases between the two germline ends. Here the CDR3 DNA reads TGTGCCAGTAGTATGCAGGGGGCGGGAGGCCGCGAGCAGTACTTC. This gives the protein CASSMQGAGGREQYF.

There are a few counts of this clone. Relative to the germline gene, one junction end is altered; a read error may explain this. This chain links TRBV13 with TRBJ2-7, with D hard to call. CDR3 length equals 12 residues. Germline values: CDR1 PRHDT, CDR2 FYEKMQ (reference sequence). The CDR3: CASSLGSHEQYF. CDR3 coding DNA: TGTGCCAGCAGCTTAGGCTCCCACGAGCAGTACTTC.

The J gene is TRBJ2-1, the V gene TRBV21-1. TRBV21-1 is a listed pseudogene. This CDR3 contains 11 residues. CDR3 protein: CASSKYNEQFF. The CDR3 DNA follows: TGTGCCAGCAGCAAGTACAATGAGCAGTTCTTC.

Remarks on this clone: This sample also contains other DNA sequences that code for the same CDR3. The chain carries TRBV5-4 and TRBJ1-1; no firm D call. The germline gives CDR1 SGHNT, CDR2 YYREEE (reference sequence). The CDR3 spans 14 residues. The V and J ends lost 1 base and 2 bases respectively, with 9 bases between them. In DNA, the CDR3 is TGTGCCAGCAGCTTGTCGCAGTCAAACACTGAAGCTTTCTTT. Protein product: CASSLSQSNTEAFF.

The rearrangement uses TRBV4-2 and TRBJ1-6; 11 bases are shared with TRBD1. CDR1 LGHNA and CDR2 YNFKEQ come from the germline V gene. V trimming: 1 base; J trimming: 6 bases; junction bases outside the gene matches: 8. The CDR3 has 18 residues. CDR3 in DNA: TGTGCCAGCAGCCAAGCCTTGCGGGACAGGGGGGGTAATTCACCCCTCCACTTT. Translation gives CASSQALRDRGGNSPLHF.

The chain couples TRBV28 to TRBJ1-5; 8 positions agree with TRBD1. CDR1 and CDR2 from the germline V gene are MDHEN and SYDVKM. This CDR3 has 21 residues. Trimming took 2 bases from V and 0 from J; bases not matched to a gene: 18. The CDR3 region is CASSLPGTGQGTRYSNQPQHF. The DNA for the CDR3 is TGTGCCAGCAGTTTACCCGGAACCGGACAGGGCACCCGCTATAGCAATCAGCCCCAGCATTTT.

The rearrangement uses TRBV28 and TRBJ2-5; D possibly matches TRBD1 or TRBD2 (7 bases each). TRBJ2-7 explains the end of the DNA better; the J call may be wrong. CDR3 length: 16 amino acids. Germline-derived CDR1 and CDR2 are MDHEN and SYDVKM. CDR3: CASSPPGPRGRDEQYF. For the CDR3, the DNA is TGTGCCAGCAGTCCACCGGGCCCCAGGGGGAGGGACGAGCAGTACTTC.

The chain recombines TRBV11-2 with TRBJ1-5; D is unresolved. Trimming removed 5 bases from V and 3 bases from J, with 11 bases in between. The CDR3 runs to 14 residues. Germline CDR1 is SGHAT and CDR2 is FQNNGV. CDR3 bases: TGTGCCAGCAGCCCCTGGGAGCCCAATCAGCCCCAGCATTTT. It translates to CASSPWEPNQPQHF.

CDR3 sequence reads: CASSRDRGPSNQPQHF. As DNA, the CDR3 is TGTGCCAGCTCACGGGACAGGGGCCCTAGCAATCAGCCCCAGCATTTT. The V call is TRBV18, the J call TRBJ1-5, with 10 bases aligning to TRBD1. Germline lookup yields CDR1 KGHSH and CDR2 LQKENI. V trimming: 4 bases; J trimming: 0 bases; junction bases outside the gene matches: 3. The CDR3 spans 16 residues.

The V call is TRBV4-2, the J call TRBJ1-4, with 11 positions matching TRBD1. Germline CDR1 is LGHNA and CDR2 is YNFKEQ. The J segment lost 7 bases and the V segment lost 4 bases, leaving 11 bases of the junction unmatched. The CDR3 totals 17 residues. In nucleotides, the CDR3 is TGTGCCAGCAGCCCCACCCCCCGGACAGGGGGCTTTGAAAAACTGTTTTTT. This sequence encodes CASSPTPRTGGFEKLFF.